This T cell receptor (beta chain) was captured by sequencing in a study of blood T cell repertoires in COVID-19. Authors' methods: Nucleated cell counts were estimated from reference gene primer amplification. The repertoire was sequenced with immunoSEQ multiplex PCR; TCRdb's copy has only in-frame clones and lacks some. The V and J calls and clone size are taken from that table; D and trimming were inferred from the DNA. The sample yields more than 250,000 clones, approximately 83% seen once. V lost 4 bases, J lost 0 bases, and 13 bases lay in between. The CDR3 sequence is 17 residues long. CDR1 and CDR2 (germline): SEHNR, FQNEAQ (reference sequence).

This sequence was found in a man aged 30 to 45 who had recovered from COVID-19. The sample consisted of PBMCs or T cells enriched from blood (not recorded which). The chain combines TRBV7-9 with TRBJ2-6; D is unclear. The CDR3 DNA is TGTGCCAGCAGCTCCGCCGAGTCGAGCTCTGGGGCCAACGTCCTGACTTTC. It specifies CASSSAESSSGANVLTF.